This is a list of T cell receptor beta chains from one sample in a study of long-term antiretroviral therapy in people with HIV. Produced via immunoSEQ multiplex PCR; TCRdb's table is partial and in-frame only. Of over 35,000 clones in the sample, roughly 80% are singletons; the top ten hold roughly 5%. The sample consisted of unsorted PBMCs, taken 1.5 years after starting antiretroviral therapy. All receptors come from a man between 18 and 29 years old with HIV. Both conserved end residues are part of each CDR3. The order of the fields is clone size, J gene, V gene, D gene, CDR3 DNA, CDR3 protein. The D gene is left open where the match is weak. Clone size, where shown, is once, few, many, or a class for clones that have expanded.

>.|TRBJ1-1|TRBV7-2|.
TGTGCCAGCAGCTTATCCGCGATGAACACTGAAGCTTTCTTT
CASSLSAMNTEAFF
>.|TRBJ1-1|TRBV28|.
TGTGCCAGCACCGCGGCAGGGCGCATCCTGAACACTGAAGCTTTCTTT
CASTAAGRILNTEAFF
>.|TRBJ2-3|TRBV6-5|.
TGTGCCAGCAACGTGGGAGGCCGTGGAGATACGCAGTATTTT
CASNVGGRGDTQYF
>.|TRBJ1-4|TRBV19|TRBD1
TGTGCCAGTACTACCGGGACAGCTTTTAATGAAAAACTGTTTTTT
CASTTGTAFNEKLFF
>.|TRBJ1-2|TRBV6-1|TRBD1
TGTGCCAGCAGCCGGGACAGGGGCGACTATGGCTACACCTTC
CASSRDRGDYGYTF
>.|TRBJ2-2|TRBV6-1|.
TGTGCCAGCAGTGTTTTTGGGACACTGCCCGGGGAGCTGTTTTTT
CASSVFGTLPGELFF
>.|TRBJ1-3|TRBV7-2|TRBD1
TGTGCCAGCAGCTTAGTCCCGAGACAGGGAGGAAACACCATATATTTT
CASSLVPRQGGNTIYF
>.|TRBJ1-5|TRBV7-9|.
TGTGCCAGCAGCGACGGGGGGCAGCCCCAGCATTTT
CASSDGGQPQHF
>.|TRBJ2-7|TRBV19|.
TGTGCCAGTAGTAGGACATACGACCGGGACGAGCAGTACTTC
CASSRTYDRDEQYF
>.|TRBJ2-3|TRBV29-1|TRBD2
TGCAGCGTTGAACCCTCTAGCGGCCCGACAGATACGCAGTATTTT
CSVEPSSGPTDTQYF
>.|TRBJ2-3|TRBV18|TRBD2
TGTGCCAGCTCATTCGGACTAGCGGGAGGGCCCGCGGCGCAGTATTTT
CASSFGLAGGPAAQYF
>.|TRBJ2-1|TRBV27|TRBD2
TGTGCCAGCAGTTCCATGCCGGGACTAGCACTTTACAATGAGCAGTTCTTC
CASSSMPGLALYNEQFF
>.|TRBJ1-4|TRBV19|.
TGTGCCAGTCAATTCGGTCGGTCCGTAAATGAAAAACTGTTTTTT
CASQFGRSVNEKLFF
>few|TRBJ2-7|TRBV7-9|.
TGTGCCAGCAGCTTGAGAAATTCCTACGAGCAGTACTTC
CASSLRNSYEQYF
>once|TRBJ2-1|TRBV28|.
TGTGCCGGAGGGGTAGGCTCCTACAATGAGCAGTTCTTC
CAGGVGSYNEQFF
>.|TRBJ2-5|TRBV6-5|TRBD2
TGTGCCAGCAGTGCGGGAGACCACCAGACCCAGTACTTC
CASSAGDHQTQYF
>.|TRBJ2-1|TRBV9|TRBD2
TGTGCCAGCAGCGTAGGACTAGCGGGAGAAGGTGGGTACAATGAGCAGTTCTTC
CASSVGLAGEGGYNEQFF
>.|TRBJ2-7|TRBV6-5|TRBD1
TGTGCCAGCAGTTACGGACAGGGGTTCGAGCAGTACTTC
CASSYGQGFEQYF
>.|TRBJ2-7|TRBV5-6|.
TGTGCCAGCAGCTTGGTTGGCGGGACCTACGAGCAGTACTTC
CASSLVGGTYEQYF
>.|TRBJ1-5|TRBV7-2|.
TGTGCCAGCAGCGCCCAACAGGGAATGATAGCTCAGCCCCAGCATTTT
CASSAQQGMIAQPQHF
>.|TRBJ2-3|TRBV6-5|.
TGTGCCAGCAGTTACTCGAGCTCTGGCACAGATACGCAGTATTTT
CASSYSSSGTDTQYF
>.|TRBJ2-1|TRBV6-5|.
TGTGCCAGCAGTTACTCGGGGATCGAGGAGCAGTTCTTC
CASSYSGIEEQFF
>.|TRBJ2-7|TRBV28|.
TGTGCCAGCAGGGGGGGGACAGGTTTTTACGAGCAGTACTTC
CASRGGTGFYEQYF
>.|TRBJ1-4|TRBV28|.
TGTGCCAGCAGTCCGCCCAGACAGAATGAAAAACTGTTTTTT
CASSPPRQNEKLFF
>.|TRBJ2-7|TRBV7-8|TRBD1
TGTGCCAGCAGCACAGGGGGATACGAGCAGTACTTC
CASSTGGYEQYF
>.|TRBJ1-1|TRBV30|TRBD1
TGTGCCTGGAGTGGAACAGGGGGTTTCTACACTGAAGCTTTCTTT
CAWSGTGGFYTEAFF
>.|TRBJ2-3|TRBV10-2|TRBD2
TGCGCCAGCAGTGGCGGCGGGAGCAGCACAGATACGCAGTATTTT
CASSGGGSSTDTQYF
>.|TRBJ2-1|TRBV4-3|TRBD2
TGCGCCAGCAGCCAAGATAGGGGGATAGCGGGGTACAATGAGCAGTTCTTC
CASSQDRGIAGYNEQFF
>.|TRBJ2-5|TRBV29-1|.
TGCAGCGTTCCCCCGACGGTGCGGGAGACCCAGTACTTC
CSVPPTVRETQYF
>.|TRBJ2-3|TRBV14|TRBD1
TGTGCCAGCAGCCAGGACAGGGGAATCACAGATACGCAGTATTTT
CASSQDRGITDTQYF
>.|TRBJ2-2|TRBV7-8|.
TGTGCCAGCAGCTTAGTCATGAACACCGGGGAGCTGTTTTTT
CASSLVMNTGELFF